A selection of T cell receptor beta chains follows, all from one sample in a study of blood T cell repertoires in COVID-19. Method: immunoSEQ multiplex PCR; TCRdb's copy keeps in-frame clones and lacks some. Of tens of thousands of clones listed, 89% are singletons. Sequencing used peripheral blood. The receptor set was obtained from a human donor in a cohort sampled during active COVID-19. Each CDR3 is given without its conserved first and last residue. The order of the fields is D gene, J gene, V gene, CDR3 protein. D genes are given only for firm matches.

d_gene: TRBD1
j_gene: TRBJ1-2
v_gene: TRBV6-5
CDR3aa: ASSPVGTANYGYT

d_gene: TRBD1
j_gene: TRBJ2-6
v_gene: TRBV5-1
CDR3aa: ASSLALAGTGTGANVLT

d_gene: TRBD1
j_gene: TRBJ1-3
v_gene: TRBV7-2
CDR3aa: ASSLNRGVGNTIY

d_gene: TRBD1
j_gene: TRBJ1-2
v_gene: TRBV4-3
CDR3aa: ASSQDQVDRGWDYGYT

d_gene: .
j_gene: TRBJ1-1
v_gene: TRBV9
CDR3aa: ASSVRGLANTEAF

d_gene: TRBD1
j_gene: TRBJ1-2
v_gene: TRBV19
CDR3aa: ASSIGTGGYT

d_gene: .
j_gene: TRBJ2-7
v_gene: TRBV5-6
CDR3aa: ASSLDDTGQPYEQY

d_gene: TRBD1
j_gene: TRBJ1-4
v_gene: TRBV10-3
CDR3aa: AISLGQGNEKLF

d_gene: .
j_gene: TRBJ1-1
v_gene: TRBV4-1
CDR3aa: ASLTVGGAEAF

d_gene: .
j_gene: TRBJ1-1
v_gene: TRBV10-2
CDR3aa: ASSVGNTEAF

d_gene: TRBD1
j_gene: TRBJ2-7
v_gene: TRBV3-1/TRBV3-2
CDR3aa: ASSQDCTGGYEQY

d_gene: TRBD1
j_gene: TRBJ1-6
v_gene: TRBV6-6
CDR3aa: ASSYDRDNSPLH

d_gene: .
j_gene: TRBJ1-1
v_gene: TRBV5-3
CDR3aa: ARSLVVTNPRGTEAF

d_gene: .
j_gene: TRBJ1-2
v_gene: TRBV12-3/TRBV12-4
CDR3aa: ASTQPGHYGYT

d_gene: .
j_gene: TRBJ2-7
v_gene: TRBV7-9
CDR3aa: ASSLIVREQY